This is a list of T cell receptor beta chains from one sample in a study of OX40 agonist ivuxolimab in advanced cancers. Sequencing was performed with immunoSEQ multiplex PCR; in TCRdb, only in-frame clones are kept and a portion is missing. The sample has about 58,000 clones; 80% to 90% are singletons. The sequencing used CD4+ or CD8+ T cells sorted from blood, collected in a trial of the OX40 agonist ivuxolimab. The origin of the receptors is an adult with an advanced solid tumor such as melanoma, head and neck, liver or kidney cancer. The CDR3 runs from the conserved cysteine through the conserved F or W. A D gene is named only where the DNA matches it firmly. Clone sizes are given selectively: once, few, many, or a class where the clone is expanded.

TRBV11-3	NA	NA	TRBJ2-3	CASSLGVTDTQYF	TGTGCCAGCAGCTTAGGTGTCACAGATACGCAGTATTTT
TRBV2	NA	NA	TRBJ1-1	CASSFFASEAFF	TGTGCCAGCTCTTTTTTCGCGAGTGAAGCTTTCTTT
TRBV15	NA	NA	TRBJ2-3	CATSRGQASTDTQYF	TGTGCCACCAGCAGGGGACAAGCTTCCACCGATACGCAGTATTTT
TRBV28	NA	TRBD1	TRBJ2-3	CASRDRGVLDTQYF	TGTGCCAGCAGGGACAGGGGGGTTTTAGATACGCAGTATTTT
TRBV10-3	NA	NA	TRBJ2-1	CAISETEGQFF	TGTGCCATCAGTGAAACGGAGGGCCAGTTCTTC
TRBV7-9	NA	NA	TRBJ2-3	CASSRSTDTQYF	TGTGCCAGCAGCCGTAGCACAGATACGCAGTATTTT
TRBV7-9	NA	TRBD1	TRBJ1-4	CASSYPTGGIEKLFF	TGTGCCAGCAGCTATCCGACAGGGGGCATTGAAAAACTGTTTTTT
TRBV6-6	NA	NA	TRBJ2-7	CASSTPGSFNGEQYF	TGTGCCAGCAGTACCCCAGGGAGTTTTAACGGCGAGCAGTACTTC
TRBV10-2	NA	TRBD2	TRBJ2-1	CASSRGTSGNNEQFF	TGCGCCAGCAGTAGAGGGACTAGCGGTAACAATGAGCAGTTCTTC
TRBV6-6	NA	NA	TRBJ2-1	CASSLDGTTAEQFF	TGTGCCAGCAGCCTTGATGGGACAACCGCTGAGCAGTTCTTC
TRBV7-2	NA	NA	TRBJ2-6	CASSRDGGANVLTF	TGTGCCAGCAGCCGGGACGGTGGGGCCAACGTCCTGACTTTC
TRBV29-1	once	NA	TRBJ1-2	CSVGMGQQGPGYTF	TGCAGCGTTGGAATGGGCCAGCAGGGCCCTGGCTACACCTTC
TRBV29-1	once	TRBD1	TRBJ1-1	CSTRTGRTEAFF	TGCAGCACCCGGACAGGGAGGACTGAAGCTTTCTTT
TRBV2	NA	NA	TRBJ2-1	CATTTILKGQFF	TGTGCCACCACGACCATACTGAAGGGGCAGTTCTTC